Below, 8 T cell receptor beta chains from the same sample are listed, as sequenced in a study of neurological immune-mediated disorders. TCRdb called the 5' RACE reads again in MiXCR, with one record for every CDR3 protein. The sample includes roughly 48,000 distinct CDR3 sequences, roughly an eighth seen only once; the top ten take roughly 10%. Time point denoted: longitudinal time-point 3. Sequenced material: PBMCs. These receptors originate from a male donor with HTLV-1-associated myelopathy (HAM/TSP).

This clonotype showed up many times. The V call is TRBV28, the J call TRBJ1-1; D uncertain. Trimming took 6 bases from V and 5 from J, leaving 13 bases between them. Germline V gene lookup returns CDR1 MDHEN and CDR2 SYDVKM. The CDR3 sequence is 13 residues long. The CDR3 region is CASRRLTGTEAFF. CDR3 DNA sequence: TGTGCCAGCAGGAGGTTGACTGGGACTGAAGCTTTCTTT.

This clonotype was counted many times. V is TRBV12-3 or TRBV12-4 and J is TRBJ1-1; 9 nucleotides match TRBD1. There are 14 residues in the CDR3. The V segment lost 6 bases and the J segment 10 bases; nucleotides outside the gene matches: 12. The CDR3 DNA is TGTGCCAGCAGCCCGACAGGGGGTACTATAATAGCTTTCTTT. Its translation: CASSPTGGTIIAFF.

At least ten counts were recorded for this clonotype. The rearrangement links TRBV6-5 to TRBJ2-7, with 9 bases that match TRBD1. Germline trimming cut 0 bases from V and 6 bases from J; bases unmatched to any gene: 3. CDR1 MNHEY and CDR2 SVGAGI come from the germline V gene. The CDR3 runs to 14 residues. CDR3 in DNA: TGTGCCAGCAGTTACTCCGGACAGGGGACCGAGCAGTACTTC. It translates to CASSYSGQGTEQYF.

This clonotype was counted at least ten times. CDR3 residues: CASSYRGERQPQHF. The CDR3 region has the DNA TGTGCCAGCAGTTACAGAGGGGAACGTCAGCCCCAGCATTTT. V usage is TRBV6-5 and J usage is TRBJ1-5, with TRBD1 as a possible D gene (5 bases). The CDR3 length is 14 residues. The germline CDR1 and CDR2 sequences are MNHEY and SVGAGI. Deletions cut 2 bases from V and 6 bases from J, with 11 bases between.

This clonotype was seen repeatedly, ten times or more. This chain links TRBV4-1 with TRBJ2-3; 10 bases map to TRBD2. CDR1 is MGHRA and CDR2 is YSYEKL in the germline V gene. The CDR3 has 15 amino acids. The junction had 3 bases not matched to a gene; V was cut back by 5 bases and J by 1 base. The CDR3 DNA sequence: TGCGCCAGCAGCGCTCTAGCGGGGGGCACAGATACGCAGTATTTT. Its protein product is CASSALAGGTDTQYF.

This clonotype was counted ten times or more. The chain links TRBV28 to TRBJ2-7; 8 nucleotides line up with TRBD2. The CDR3 covers 14 residues. CDR1 and CDR2 (germline): MDHEN, SYDVKM. V shed 6 bases, J shed 6 bases, and the junction held 10 bases outside the gene matches. CDR3 nucleotide sequence: TGTGCCAGCAGAGAACTAGCGGCAGAGGGCGAGCAGTACTTC. Translation: CASRELAAEGEQYF.

The chain employs TRBV5-1 and TRBJ2-3; 12 nucleotides align to TRBD2. The CDR3 contains 16 residues. Per the germline V gene, CDR1 is SGHRS and CDR2 is YFSETQ. V trimming: 0 bases; J trimming: 4 bases; junction bases outside the gene matches: 3. DNA of the CDR3: TGCGCCAGCAGCTTGGGGCCTAGCGGGGGGGCAGATACGCAGTATTTT. It translates to CASSLGPSGGADTQYF.

The chain combines TRBV5-1 with TRBJ2-5, with 7 bases matching TRBD2. Germline V lookup: CDR1 SGHRS, CDR2 YFSETQ. CDR3 length: 14 residues. V lost 4 bases, J lost 2 bases, and 5 bases stayed unmatched. The CDR3 sequence is CASSSGAVQETQYF. DNA of the CDR3: TGCGCCAGCAGCAGCGGGGCAGTACAAGAGACCCAGTACTTC.